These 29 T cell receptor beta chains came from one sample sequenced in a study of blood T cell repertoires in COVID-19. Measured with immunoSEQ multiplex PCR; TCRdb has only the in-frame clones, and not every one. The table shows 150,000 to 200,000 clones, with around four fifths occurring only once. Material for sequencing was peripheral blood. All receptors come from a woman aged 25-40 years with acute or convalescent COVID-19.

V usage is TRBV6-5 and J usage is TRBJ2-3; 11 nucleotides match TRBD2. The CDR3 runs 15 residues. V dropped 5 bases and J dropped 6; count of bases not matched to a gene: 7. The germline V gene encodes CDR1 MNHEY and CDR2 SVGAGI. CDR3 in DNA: TGTGCCAGCAGTCCCGGGCTAGCGGGGGGTGATACGCAGTATTTT. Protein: CASSPGLAGGDTQYF.

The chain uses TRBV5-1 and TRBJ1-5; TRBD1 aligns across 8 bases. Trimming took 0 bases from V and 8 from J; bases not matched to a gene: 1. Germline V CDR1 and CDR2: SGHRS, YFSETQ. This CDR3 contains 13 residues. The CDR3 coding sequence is TGCGCCAGCAGCTTGGGGACAGGGAAGCCCCAGCATTTT. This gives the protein CASSLGTGKPQHF.

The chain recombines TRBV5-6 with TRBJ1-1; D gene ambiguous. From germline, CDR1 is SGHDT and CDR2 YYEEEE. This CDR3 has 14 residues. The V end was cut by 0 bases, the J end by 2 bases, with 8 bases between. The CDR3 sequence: CASSLASANTEAFF. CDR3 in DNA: TGTGCCAGCAGCTTGGCTAGCGCAAACACTGAAGCTTTCTTT. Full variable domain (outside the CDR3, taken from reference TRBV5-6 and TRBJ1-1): DAGVTQSPTHLIKTRGQQVTLRCSPKSGHDTVSWYQQALGQGPQFIFQYYEEEERQRGNFPDRFSGHQFPNYSSELNVNALLLGDSALYLCASSLASANTEAFFGQGTRLTVV.

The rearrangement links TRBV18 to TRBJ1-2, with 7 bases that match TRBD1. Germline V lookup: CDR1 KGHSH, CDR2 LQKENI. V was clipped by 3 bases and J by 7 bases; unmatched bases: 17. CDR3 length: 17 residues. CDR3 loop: CASSPAPGQDRAAGYTF. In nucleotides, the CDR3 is TGTGCCAGCTCACCGGCCCCAGGTCAAGACAGGGCCGCTGGCTACACCTTC.

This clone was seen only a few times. For the CDR3, the DNA is TGTGCCAGCAGCTTATCTAGCGGGCTCTCCTACGAGCAGTACTTC. Residues: CASSLSSGLSYEQYF. This chain joins TRBV7-2 and TRBJ2-7, with 8 bases that match TRBD2. The CDR3 sequence is 15 residues long. CDR1 and CDR2 from the germline V gene are SGHTA and FQGNSA. V lost 2 bases, J lost 0 bases, and 3 bases stayed unmatched. Full variable domain (remainder filled in from reference TRBV7-2 and TRBJ2-7): GAGVSQSPSNKVTEKGKDVELRCDPISGHTALYWYRQSLGQGLEFLIYFQGNSAPDKSGLPSDRFSAERTGGSVSTLTIQRTQQEDSAVYLCASSLSSGLSYEQYFGPGTRLTVT.

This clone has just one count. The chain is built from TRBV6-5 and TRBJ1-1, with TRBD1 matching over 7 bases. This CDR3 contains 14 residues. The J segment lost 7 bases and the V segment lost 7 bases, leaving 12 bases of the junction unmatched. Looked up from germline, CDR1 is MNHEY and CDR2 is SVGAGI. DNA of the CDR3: TGTGCCAGCAACCTAAGGTCCCGGACAGGTGAAGCTTTCTTT. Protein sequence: CASNLRSRTGEAFF.

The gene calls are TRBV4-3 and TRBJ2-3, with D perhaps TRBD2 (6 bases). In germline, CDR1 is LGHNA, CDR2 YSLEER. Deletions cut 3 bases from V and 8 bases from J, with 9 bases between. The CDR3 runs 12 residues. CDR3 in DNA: TGCGCCAGCAGCCATCCAGCGGGTACGCAGTATTTT. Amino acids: CASSHPAGTQYF.

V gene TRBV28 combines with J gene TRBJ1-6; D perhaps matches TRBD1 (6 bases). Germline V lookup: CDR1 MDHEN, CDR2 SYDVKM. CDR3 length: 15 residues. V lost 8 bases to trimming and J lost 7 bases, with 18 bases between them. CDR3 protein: CASSGGAANNSPLHF. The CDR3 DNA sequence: TGTGCCAGCTCTGGGGGGGCGGCGAACAATTCACCCCTCCACTTT.

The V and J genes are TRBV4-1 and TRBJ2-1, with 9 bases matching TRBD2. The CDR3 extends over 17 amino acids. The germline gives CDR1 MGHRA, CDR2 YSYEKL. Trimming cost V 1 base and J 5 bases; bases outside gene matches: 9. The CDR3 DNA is TGCGCCAGCAGCCAAGTGACCGGGACTAGCTTGAACAATGAGCAGTTCTTC. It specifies CASSQVTGTSLNNEQFF.

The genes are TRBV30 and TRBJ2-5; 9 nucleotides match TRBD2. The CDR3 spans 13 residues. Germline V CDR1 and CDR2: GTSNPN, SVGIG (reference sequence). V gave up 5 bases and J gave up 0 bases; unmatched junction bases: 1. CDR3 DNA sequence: TGTGCCTGGGGACTAGCGTACCAAGAGACCCAGTACTTC. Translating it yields CAWGLAYQETQYF.

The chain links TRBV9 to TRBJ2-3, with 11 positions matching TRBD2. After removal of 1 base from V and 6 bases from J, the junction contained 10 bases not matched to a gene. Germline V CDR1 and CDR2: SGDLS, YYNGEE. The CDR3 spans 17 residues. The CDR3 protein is CASSVLTSGGPGDTQYF. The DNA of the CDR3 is TGTGCCAGCAGCGTACTCACTAGCGGGGGACCCGGGGATACGCAGTATTTT.

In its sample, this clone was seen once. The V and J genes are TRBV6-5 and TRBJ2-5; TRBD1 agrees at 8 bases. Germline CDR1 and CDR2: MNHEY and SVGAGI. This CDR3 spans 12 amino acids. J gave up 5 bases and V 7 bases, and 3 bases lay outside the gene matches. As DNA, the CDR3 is TGTGCCAGCACGACAGGGGCGGAGACCCAGTACTTC. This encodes CASTTGAETQYF.

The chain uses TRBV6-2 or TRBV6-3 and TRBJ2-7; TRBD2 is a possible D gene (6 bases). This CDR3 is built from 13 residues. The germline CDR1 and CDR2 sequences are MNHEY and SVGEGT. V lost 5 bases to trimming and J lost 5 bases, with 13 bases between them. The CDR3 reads CASSHPGGNEQYF. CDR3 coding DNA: TGTGCCAGCAGTCACCCTGGGGGGAACGAGCAGTACTTC.

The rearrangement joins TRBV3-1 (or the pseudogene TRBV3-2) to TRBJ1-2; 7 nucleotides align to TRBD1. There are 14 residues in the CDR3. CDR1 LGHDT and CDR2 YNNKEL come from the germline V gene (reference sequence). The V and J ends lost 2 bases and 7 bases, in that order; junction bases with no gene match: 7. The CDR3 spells CASSQPGGKGGYTF. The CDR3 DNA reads TGTGCCAGCAGCCAACCAGGGGGGAAGGGTGGCTACACCTTC.

CDR3 region: CASRERGTGRAPLHF. The CDR3, as DNA: TGTGCCAGCAGGGAGAGGGGGACAGGAAGGGCACCCCTCCACTTT. The chain recombines TRBV6-5 with TRBJ1-6, with 8 bases identical to TRBD1. The germline V gene has CDR1 MNHEY and CDR2 SVGAGI. This CDR3 has 15 residues. Trimming cost V 6 bases and J 11 bases; bases outside gene matches: 12.

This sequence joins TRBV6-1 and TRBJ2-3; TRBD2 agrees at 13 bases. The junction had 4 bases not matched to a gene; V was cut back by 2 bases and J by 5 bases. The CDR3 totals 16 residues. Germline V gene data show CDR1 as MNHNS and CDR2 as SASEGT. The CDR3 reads CASSETSGGAVDTQYF. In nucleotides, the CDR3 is TGTGCCAGCAGTGAAACTAGCGGGGGGGCCGTAGATACGCAGTATTTT.

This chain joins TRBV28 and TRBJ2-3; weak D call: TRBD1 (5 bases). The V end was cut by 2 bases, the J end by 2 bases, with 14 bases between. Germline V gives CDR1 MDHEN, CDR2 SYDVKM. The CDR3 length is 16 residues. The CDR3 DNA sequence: TGTGCCAGCAGTTTAACTGGGGCTTCTCACACAGATACGCAGTATTTT. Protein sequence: CASSLTGASHTDTQYF.

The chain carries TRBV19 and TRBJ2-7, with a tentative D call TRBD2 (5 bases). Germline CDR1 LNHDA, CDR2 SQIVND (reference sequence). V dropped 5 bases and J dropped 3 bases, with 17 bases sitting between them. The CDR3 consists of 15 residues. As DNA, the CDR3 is TGTGCCAGTAGTCCCCTGACGGCGGGCGGCTACGAGCAGTACTTC. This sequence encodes CASSPLTAGGYEQYF. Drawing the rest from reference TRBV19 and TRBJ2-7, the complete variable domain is DGGITQSPKYLFRKEGQNVTLSCEQNLNHDAMYWYRQDPGQGLRLIYYSQIVNDFQKGDIAEGYSVSREKKESFPLTVTSAQKNPTAFYLCASSPLTAGGYEQYFGPGTRLTVT.

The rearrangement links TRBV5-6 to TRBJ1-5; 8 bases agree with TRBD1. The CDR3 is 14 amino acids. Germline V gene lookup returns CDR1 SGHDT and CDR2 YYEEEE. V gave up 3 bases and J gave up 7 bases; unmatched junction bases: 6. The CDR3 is CASSWGTGSQPQHF. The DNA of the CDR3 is TGTGCCAGCAGCTGGGGGACAGGTAGCCAGCCCCAGCATTTT.

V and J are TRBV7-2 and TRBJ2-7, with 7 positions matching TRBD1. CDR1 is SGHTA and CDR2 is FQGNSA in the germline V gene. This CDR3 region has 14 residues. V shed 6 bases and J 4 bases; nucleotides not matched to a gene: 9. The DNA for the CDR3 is TGTGCCAGCAGTTTCATTGGACAGGCATACGAGCAGTACTTC. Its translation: CASSFIGQAYEQYF.

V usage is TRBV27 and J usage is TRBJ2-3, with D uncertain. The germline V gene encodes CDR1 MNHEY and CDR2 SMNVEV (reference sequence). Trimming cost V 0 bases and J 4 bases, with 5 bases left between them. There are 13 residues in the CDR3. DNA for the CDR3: TGTGCCAGCAGTTTATCTCCTTCAGATACGCAGTATTTT. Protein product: CASSLSPSDTQYF.

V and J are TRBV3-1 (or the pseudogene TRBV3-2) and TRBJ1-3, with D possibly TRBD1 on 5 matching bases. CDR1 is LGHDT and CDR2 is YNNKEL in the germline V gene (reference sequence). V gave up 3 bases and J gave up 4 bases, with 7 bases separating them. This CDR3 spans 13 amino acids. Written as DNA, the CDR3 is TGTGCCAGCAGCCATCGACAGGGAAACACCATATATTTT. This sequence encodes CASSHRQGNTIYF.

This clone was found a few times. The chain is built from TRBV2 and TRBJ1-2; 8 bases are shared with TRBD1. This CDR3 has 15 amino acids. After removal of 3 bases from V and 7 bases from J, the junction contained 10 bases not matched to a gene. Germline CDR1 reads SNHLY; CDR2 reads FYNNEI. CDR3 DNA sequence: TGTGCCAGCAGTGACCCAGGGGGCAGGTCATCTGGCTACACCTTC. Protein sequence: CASSDPGGRSSGYTF.

The CDR3 protein is CASLGQGYEQYF. DNA for the CDR3: TGTGCCAGTCTCGGACAGGGGTACGAGCAGTACTTC. The rearrangement uses TRBV5-5 and TRBJ2-7, with 9 nucleotides matching TRBD1. The junction had 4 bases not matched to a gene; V was cut back by 8 bases and J by 4 bases. The CDR3 sequence is 12 residues long. CDR1 is SGHKS and CDR2 is YYEKEE in the germline V gene (reference sequence). The whole variable domain, filled in from reference TRBV5-5 and TRBJ2-7, reads DAGVTQSPTHLIKTRGQQVTLRCSPISGHKSVSWYQQVLGQGPQFIFQYYEKEERGRGNFPDRFSARQFPNYSSELNVNALLLGDSALYLCASLGQGYEQYFGPGTRLTVT.

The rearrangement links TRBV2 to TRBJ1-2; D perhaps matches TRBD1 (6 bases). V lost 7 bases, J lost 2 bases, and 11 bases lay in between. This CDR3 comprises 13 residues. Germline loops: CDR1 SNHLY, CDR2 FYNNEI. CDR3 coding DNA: TGTGCCAGCATATTGACAGGCAACTATGGCTACACCTTC. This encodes CASILTGNYGYTF.

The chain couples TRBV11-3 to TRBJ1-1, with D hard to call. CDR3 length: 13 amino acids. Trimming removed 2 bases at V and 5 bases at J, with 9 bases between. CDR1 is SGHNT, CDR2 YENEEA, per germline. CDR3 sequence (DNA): TGTGCCAGCAGCTTACGGGGAGTGACTGAAGCTTTCTTT. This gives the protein CASSLRGVTEAFF.

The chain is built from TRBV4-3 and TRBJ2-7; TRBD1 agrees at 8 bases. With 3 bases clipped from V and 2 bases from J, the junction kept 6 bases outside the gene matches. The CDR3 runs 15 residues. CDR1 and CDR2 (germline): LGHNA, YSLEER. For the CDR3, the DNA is TGCGCCAGCAGCCAGTGGGACAGGTCGACCTACGAGCAGTACTTC. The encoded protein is CASSQWDRSTYEQYF.

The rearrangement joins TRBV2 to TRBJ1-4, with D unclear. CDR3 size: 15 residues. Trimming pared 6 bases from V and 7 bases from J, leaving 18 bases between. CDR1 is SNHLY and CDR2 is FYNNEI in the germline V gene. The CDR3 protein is CASSPSPMGGEKLFF. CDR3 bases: TGTGCCAGCAGCCCTTCCCCGATGGGAGGTGAAAAACTGTTTTTT.

The CDR3 loop reads CASSYPPWDIINEKLFF. CDR3 DNA: TGTGCCAGCAGTTACCCCCCTTGGGACATAATTAATGAAAAACTGTTTTTT. V gene TRBV6-2 or TRBV6-3 combines with J gene TRBJ1-4, with D perhaps matching TRBD1 (6 bases). Germline CDR1 reads MNHEY; CDR2 reads SVGEGT. The CDR3 has 17 residues. Trimming stripped 2 bases from V and 4 bases from J, with 17 bases between.